This T cell receptor (beta chain) is drawn from a study of T cell repertoires in cytomegalovirus infection. The CDR3 extends over 14 amino acids. CDR1 and CDR2 (germline): SGHTA, FQGNSA. The germline V and J ends were trimmed by 2 bases and 1 base, with 5 bases remaining between them. This clonotype was detected only a few times. Its matching antigen is unknown. Using its own MiXCR run on the reads, TCRdb lists one record per CDR3 protein. The sample has around 570,000 distinct CDR3 sequences; 35% to 50% are singletons. Sequences were derived from cultured PBMCs, sampled from culture after CMV antigen stimulation. The sequence came from a human donor in good health (CMV status not recorded). Some clones in this sample may be carry-over from other donors' samples. The chain joins TRBV7-2 to TRBJ2-2, with unresolved D. For the CDR3, the DNA is TGTGCCAGCAGCTTATCGATGAACACCGGGGAGCTGTTTTTT. It yields the protein CASSLSMNTGELFF.